This T cell receptor (beta chain) was retrieved from a study of vaccination effects on CD4 cells after COVID-19. Study overall: Two-dose BNT162b2 or mRNA-1273 vaccination was given to participants.

Comments on this clone: The antigen is not known.

ViraFEST assay sequencing came after antigen-specific CD4+ T cells were expanded with viral peptide pools. Isolating CD4+ T cells followed approximately 9 days of culture. In the vaccine recipients, nucleocapsid antibodies were negative and there was no prior SARS-CoV-2 infection. They grew two million PBMC in each well, adding 10 IU/ml IL-2 and about 9.9 ug/ml peptides. IL-2 medium was substituted for half the medium on days 3 and 7. Study results and caveats: Nearly all vaccine-induced clones in healthy recipients recognized only SARS-CoV-2.

V was shortened by 5 bases and J by 0 bases, with 17 bases between the two germline ends. This CDR3 comprises 18 residues. The V gene's germline CDR1 is SGHTA and CDR2 FQGNSA. Repertoires were generated with immunoSEQ multiplex PCR, while TCRdb's copy carries only in-frame clones and drops some. The table records about 55,000 clones, roughly two thirds of them present only once. Source: CD4+ T cells from PBMCs cultured with SARS-CoV-2 spike peptides, taken before COVID-19 vaccination. This sequence joins TRBV7-2 and TRBJ2-6; D might be TRBD1 or TRBD2, each matching 5 bases. The sequence was collected from a human donor who received a COVID-19 vaccine. This chain's CDR3 is CASSPLRGLSSGANVLTF. DNA of the CDR3: TGTGCCAGCAGCCCCCTTCGGGGCCTTAGCTCTGGGGCCAACGTCCTGACTTTC.